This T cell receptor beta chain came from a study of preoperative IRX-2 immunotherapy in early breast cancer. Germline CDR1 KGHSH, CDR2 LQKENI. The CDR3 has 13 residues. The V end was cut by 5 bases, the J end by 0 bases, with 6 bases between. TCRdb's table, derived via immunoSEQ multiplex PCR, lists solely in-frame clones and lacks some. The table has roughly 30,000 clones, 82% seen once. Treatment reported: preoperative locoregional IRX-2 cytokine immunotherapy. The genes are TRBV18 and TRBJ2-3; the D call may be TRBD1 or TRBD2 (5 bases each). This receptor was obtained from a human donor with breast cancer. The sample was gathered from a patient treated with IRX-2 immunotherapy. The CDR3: CASSGDSTDTQYF. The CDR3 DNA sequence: TGTGCCAGCTCAGGGGACAGCACAGATACGCAGTATTTT.